The clone carrying this T cell receptor (beta chain) was observed a handful of times. Its target is not known. The sample comes from a study of T-cell reconstitution after alpha-beta-depleted transplantation in children. The CDR3 loop spans 13 amino acids. The V and J ends lost 6 bases and 5 bases respectively, with 13 bases between them. Germline V gene lookup returns CDR1 MNHNS and CDR2 SASEGT. Unique molecular identifiers were built into the TCRbeta library. TCRdb reprocessed the PCR reads via MiXCR and lists one record per CDR3 protein. The table lists roughly 200,000 distinct CDR3 sequences, approximately 8.4% of them singletons. Study-level findings and limits: From newly produced T cells came most of the T-cell counts and diversity one year after transplant.

This sequence originates from a male patient between 2 and 9 years old who had a stem cell transplant for acute myeloid leukemia, so the T cells may come from the graft donor. Source: PBMCs, mostly from graft donor cells, taken 360 days after TCRalphabeta/CD19-depleted stem cell transplant. The rearrangement links TRBV6-1 to TRBJ1-2; D might be TRBD1 (5 bases). Written as DNA, the CDR3 is TGTGCCAGCAGAACCCCGGGGCCATATGGCTACACCTTC. Protein sequence: CASRTPGPYGYTF.